The 6 T cell receptor beta chains below were found in one sample sequenced in a study of shared clonotypes between healthy human individuals. This table comes from immunoSEQ multiplex PCR, and its TCRdb copy is limited to in-frame clones, with some not included. In the table there are around 510,000 clones, roughly 95% of which are singletons. Material for sequencing was naive CD4+ T cells sorted from blood. Subset specified: CD45RA+ positively selected. These receptors came from a woman younger than 45 in good health.

The rearrangement uses TRBV28 and TRBJ2-7, with 10 positions matching TRBD1. Germline V gene lookup returns CDR1 MDHEN and CDR2 SYDVKM. V trimming: 4 bases; J trimming: 7 bases; junction bases outside the gene matches: 10. CDR3 length equals 15 residues. The DNA of the CDR3 is TGTGCCAGCAGTTCCTCGGGACAGGGGCCGGTGGAGCAGTACTTC. Translated, it gives CASSSSGQGPVEQYF.

The gene calls are TRBV6-5 and TRBJ1-4; D gene uncertain. The V end lost 6 bases, the J end lost 8 bases, and 13 bases lay between the germline ends. The CDR3 loop spans 13 amino acids. Germline V CDR1 and CDR2: MNHEY, SVGAGI. The CDR3 reads CASSKSLLEKLFF. The CDR3 DNA is TGTGCCAGCAGCAAATCTTTGTTGGAAAAACTGTTTTTT.

CDR3 bases: TGTGCCAGCAGTGATGATAGTTCCGAGCAGTACTTC. Translating gives CASSDDSSEQYF. This chain uses TRBV6-1 with TRBJ2-7; no clear D gene. Trimming cost V 3 bases and J 6 bases, with 9 bases left between them. The CDR3 spans 12 residues. Germline V gives CDR1 MNHNS, CDR2 SASEGT.

This chain links TRBV4-1 with TRBJ2-7; 7 positions agree with TRBD2. Losses at the gene ends were 3 bases for V and 4 bases for J; bases not matched to a gene: 12. This CDR3 comprises 16 residues. Germline-derived CDR1 and CDR2 are MGHRA and YSYEKL. CDR3 coding DNA: TGCGCCAGCAGCCACCTCTTGACGGGGGGAAATTACGAGCAGTACTTC. Its translation: CASSHLLTGGNYEQYF.

The chain combines TRBV18 with TRBJ1-2; 8 bases map to TRBD1. The germline V gene has CDR1 KGHSH and CDR2 LQKENI. The V segment lost 5 bases and the J segment 6 bases; nucleotides outside the gene matches: 8. This CDR3 is 14 amino acids long. The CDR3 nucleotides are TGTGCCAGCTCATCAGGGGGCGCGGATAATGGCTACACCTTC. It is translated as CASSSGGADNGYTF.

V and J are TRBV19 and TRBJ2-4; D remains ambiguous. V shed 7 bases and J shed 0 bases, with 10 bases lying between them. CDR3 length: 14 residues. In germline, CDR1 is LNHDA, CDR2 SQIVND (reference sequence). The CDR3 protein is CASTALLAKNIQYF. The DNA for the CDR3 is TGTGCCAGTACCGCCCTTCTAGCCAAAAACATTCAGTACTTC.